The 24 T cell receptor beta chains below come from one sample, sequenced in a study of control samples from healthy donors and cancer patients. Using immunoSEQ multiplex PCR, the repertoire was profiled, and TCRdb retains in-frame clones only, with some absent. The data contain 100,000 to 120,000 clones, about 80% of them singletons. Sequencing was performed on blood. The receptors here all came from a woman between 45 and 65 years old in good health.

DNA for the CDR3: TGTGCCAGCAGCTTAGCCGCAGGGAGCTCCTACAATGAGCAGTTCTTC. This gives the protein CASSLAAGSSYNEQFF. The chain recombines TRBV7-2 with TRBJ2-1; D is tentatively TRBD1 or TRBD2 (5 bases each). V gave up 0 bases and J gave up 0 bases, with 9 bases separating them. Germline V gene sequence: CDR1 SGHTA, CDR2 FQGNSA. This CDR3 spans 16 amino acids. The whole variable domain, remainder taken from reference TRBV7-2 and TRBJ2-1, is GAGVSQSPSNKVTEKGKDVELRCDPISGHTALYWYRQSLGQGLEFLIYFQGNSAPDKSGLPSDRFSAERTGGSVSTLTIQRTQQEDSAVYLCASSLAAGSSYNEQFFGPGTRLTVL.

The J gene is TRBJ1-2, the V gene TRBV18; 9 bases map to TRBD1. This CDR3 contains 16 residues. CDR1 is KGHSH and CDR2 is LQKENI in the germline V gene. With V trimmed by 2 bases and J by 5 bases, 9 bases remained unmatched. CDR3 nucleotide sequence: TGTGCCAGCTCACCAGCCCGGGACAGGGTTGGGTATGGCTACACCTTC. Protein sequence: CASSPARDRVGYGYTF.

This clone was picked up one time. This sequence joins TRBV3-1 (or the pseudogene TRBV3-2) and TRBJ2-2, with D unresolved. Germline CDR1 and CDR2: LGHDT and YNNKEL (reference sequence). V was trimmed by 4 bases and J by 6 bases, leaving 3 bases between them. The CDR3 is 11 amino acids. The DNA of the CDR3 is TGTGCCAGCAGCCGGGCCGGGGAGCTGTTTTTT. Translated, it gives CASSRAGELFF.

This clone was found once. The rearrangement uses TRBV14 and TRBJ1-6; 10 bases map to TRBD1. Germline V gene lookup returns CDR1 SGHDN and CDR2 FVKESK. The junction had 10 bases not matched to a gene; V was cut back by 0 bases and J by 11 bases. The CDR3 is made up of 17 amino acids. CDR3 DNA sequence: TGTGCCAGCAGCCAAGACCCTACGGGACAGGGGTGGACACCCCTCCACTTT. It specifies CASSQDPTGQGWTPLHF.

This clone was seen a few times. The J gene is TRBJ2-1, the V gene TRBV7-6; D is perhaps TRBD1 (5 bases). Germline loops: CDR1 SGHVS, CDR2 FNYEAQ. The CDR3 runs to 17 residues. Trimming cost V 3 bases and J 3 bases, with 18 bases left between them. The CDR3 spells CASSLVSPGRNYNEQFF. The DNA for the CDR3 is TGTGCCAGCAGCTTGGTTTCGCCAGGGCGAAACTACAATGAGCAGTTCTTC.

This rearrangement joins TRBV7-3 to TRBJ2-2; D is tentatively TRBD1 or TRBD2 (5 bases each). Germline CDR1 is SGHTA and CDR2 is FQGTGA. V gave up 5 bases and J gave up 5 bases, with 18 bases separating them. CDR3 length: 16 residues. The CDR3 nucleotides read TGTGCCAGCAGCAACCCGGGACCCGTGGGGACCGGGGAGCTGTTTTTT. This gives the protein CASSNPGPVGTGELFF. Full variable domain (missing parts from reference TRBV7-3 and TRBJ2-2): GAGVSQTPSNKVTEKGKYVELRCDPISGHTALYWYRQSLGQGPEFLIYFQGTGAADDSGLPNDRFFAVRPEGSVSTLKIQRTERGDSAVYLCASSNPGPVGTGELFFGEGSRLTVL.

The chain has TRBV13 and TRBJ2-7; D is ambiguous. CDR1 and CDR2 from the germline V gene are PRHDT and FYEKMQ (reference sequence). The CDR3 is 14 amino acids. V was trimmed by 3 bases and J by 1 base, leaving 10 bases between them. The CDR3 region has the DNA TGTGCCAGCAGCTTTTTAAGGTTATCCTACGAGCAGTACTTC. Translating gives CASSFLRLSYEQYF.

The genes are TRBV4-3 and TRBJ1-6, with a tentative D call TRBD1 (5 bases). Germline assignment: CDR1 LGHNA and CDR2 YSLEER. V dropped 0 bases and J dropped 9 bases, with 15 bases sitting between them. This CDR3 is built from 16 residues. CDR3 DNA: TGCGCCAGCAGCCAAGACTCCGACAATGGGGGTTCACCCCTCCACTTT. It translates to CASSQDSDNGGSPLHF.

The chain carries TRBV9 and TRBJ1-3; TRBD1 agrees at 8 bases. CDR1 is SGDLS, CDR2 YYNGEE, per germline. The CDR3 spans 19 residues. V shed 3 bases and J 2 bases; nucleotides not matched to a gene: 16. The CDR3 loop is CASSASGTGMGGPGNTIYF. The CDR3 DNA is TGTGCCAGCAGCGCTTCCGGGACAGGAATGGGAGGACCTGGAAACACCATATATTTT.

Notes on this clone: An end of the junction does not agree with germline; a read error may underlie this. The J gene is TRBJ2-7, the V gene TRBV7-8; 9 bases map to TRBD1. Germline lookup yields CDR1 SGHVS and CDR2 FQNEAQ. This CDR3 has 15 amino acids. CDR3 DNA: TGTGCCAGCAGCCAAACAGGGGGCCTAATCTACCAGCAGTACTTC. It codes for CASSQTGGLIYQQYF. Variable domain in full (rest from reference TRBV7-8 and TRBJ2-7): GAGVSQSPRYKVAKRGQDVALRCDPISGHVSLFWYQQALGQGPEFLTYFQNEAQLDKSGLPSDRFFAERPEGSVSTLKIQRTQQEDSAVYLCASSQTGGLIYQQYFGPGTRLTVT.

V usage is TRBV11-3 and J usage is TRBJ2-3, with 12 bases matching TRBD2. CDR3 length equals 16 residues. CDR1 is SGHNT, CDR2 YENEEA, per germline. After removal of 5 bases from V and 4 bases from J, the junction contained 7 bases not matched to a gene. CDR3 loop: CASSISTSGGADTQYF. The DNA of the CDR3 is TGTGCCAGCAGCATCTCGACTAGCGGGGGAGCAGATACGCAGTATTTT.

The chain uses TRBV19 and TRBJ1-5; the match to TRBD1 covers 9 bases. J was trimmed by 1 base and V by 2 bases; bases with no gene match: 6. CDR1 is LNHDA, CDR2 SQIVND, per germline (reference sequence). The CDR3 is 17 amino acids. The CDR3 DNA reads TGTGCCAGTAGTATATTGGGACAGGGCGTCAGCAATCAGCCCCAGCATTTT. This translates into CASSILGQGVSNQPQHF.

This clone has just a few counts. The genes are TRBV7-3 and TRBJ2-3; no clear D gene. Trimming removed 3 bases from V and 3 bases from J, with 7 bases in between. Germline V gene sequence: CDR1 SGHTA, CDR2 FQGTGA. The CDR3 is made up of 13 amino acids. CDR3 sequence reads: CASSLDGTDTQYF. The CDR3 coding sequence is TGTGCCAGCAGCTTGGATGGGACAGATACGCAGTATTTT.

The V call is TRBV2, the J call TRBJ2-2; 14 bases align to TRBD2. Germline V gene sequence: CDR1 SNHLY, CDR2 FYNNEI. V dropped 6 bases and J dropped 2; count of bases not matched to a gene: 5. The CDR3 is 17 amino acids. The CDR3 is CASRRTSGGTNTGELFF. The CDR3, as DNA: TGTGCCAGCAGGAGGACTAGCGGGGGGACTAACACCGGGGAGCTGTTTTTT.

The V gene is TRBV2, the J gene TRBJ2-3; 12 bases fit TRBD2. This CDR3 region has 16 residues. J lost 6 bases, V lost 5 bases, and 9 bases had no gene match. Germline CDR1 and CDR2: SNHLY and FYNNEI. CDR3 in DNA: TGTGCCAGCAGTCAAAGACTAGCGGGAGCCTCGGATACGCAGTATTTT. Protein product: CASSQRLAGASDTQYF.

The chain couples TRBV20-1 to TRBJ1-1; D gene unclear. V lost 7 bases and J 4 bases, leaving 7 bases between the germline ends. Germline V gene data show CDR1 as DFQATT and CDR2 as SNEGSKA (reference sequence). The CDR3 is made up of 10 amino acids. The CDR3: CSETGTEAFF. The DNA for the CDR3 is TGCAGTGAGACGGGCACTGAAGCTTTCTTT.

Notes on this clone: Sequence at one end of the junction differs from germline and may be a read error. The V and J genes are TRBV28 and TRBJ1-1; 7 bases align to TRBD1. This CDR3 is 16 amino acids long. Germline CDR1 and CDR2: MDHEN and SYDVKM. In nucleotides, the CDR3 is TGTCCCAGCAGTTCCCAACGGACAGGCTTTAACACCGACCCTTTCTTT. Translation: CPSSSQRTGFNTDPFF.

This clone was seen a few times. The gene calls are TRBV30 and TRBJ2-7; 9 nucleotides line up with TRBD1. V lost 3 bases to trimming and J lost 3 bases; unmatched junction nucleotides: 6. The CDR3 length is 14 residues. Germline CDR1 and CDR2: GTSNPN and SVGIG (reference sequence). DNA of the CDR3: TGTGCCTGGAGCGGGACAGGGAAATTCTACGAGCAGTACTTC. Its translation is CAWSGTGKFYEQYF.

The chain couples TRBV10-3 to TRBJ2-3; D gene unclear. Germline CDR1 and CDR2: ENHRY and SYGVKD. V lost 0 bases to trimming and J lost 4 bases, with 5 bases between them. The CDR3 spans 13 residues. The CDR3 reads CAISESPADTQYF. The CDR3 DNA reads as TGTGCCATCAGTGAGTCTCCGGCAGATACGCAGTATTTT.

The chain couples TRBV5-1 to TRBJ2-2, with 8 nucleotides matching TRBD1. From germline, CDR1 is SGHRS and CDR2 YFSETQ. After removal of 4 bases from V and 1 base from J, the junction contained 0 bases not matched to a gene. This CDR3 contains 14 residues. DNA for the CDR3: TGCGCCAGCAGCGGGACAGGGAACACCGGGGAGCTGTTTTTT. It codes for CASSGTGNTGELFF.

This sequence joins TRBV11-3 and TRBJ2-2; D perhaps matches TRBD1 (6 bases). The CDR3 is 15 residues long. The germline V gene has CDR1 SGHNT and CDR2 YENEEA. Deletions cut 3 bases from V and 5 bases from J, with 13 bases between. CDR3 region: CASSFARTATGELFF. CDR3 bases: TGTGCCAGCAGCTTCGCAAGGACAGCGACCGGGGAGCTGTTTTTT.

The chain couples TRBV11-1 to TRBJ2-7, with D unresolved. The CDR3 runs to 14 residues. Germline V gene sequence: CDR1 SGHAT, CDR2 FQDESV (reference sequence). The V end lost 3 bases, the J end lost 4 bases, and 13 bases lay between the germline ends. The CDR3 DNA follows: TGTGCCAGCAGCTTGAGGTCCGGCGAATACGAGCAGTACTTC. Translated, it gives CASSLRSGEYEQYF.

This sequence joins TRBV21-1 and TRBJ1-6; TRBD1 was called by the table and not checked on the DNA. TRBV21-1 is assigned pseudogene status. The CDR3 has 18 residues. This CDR3 is CASSATIPIRTEYSPLHF. In DNA, the CDR3 is TGTGCCAGCAGCGCTACAATTCCGATACGGACAGAGTATTCACCCCTCCACTTT.

This chain connects TRBV5-6 to TRBJ2-5; D perhaps matches TRBD1 (5 bases). Germline V gene data show CDR1 as SGHDT and CDR2 as YYEEEE. V lost 3 bases and J 5 bases, leaving 11 bases between the germline ends. The CDR3 runs 13 residues. In DNA, the CDR3 is TGTGCCAGCAGCTCTGCTCCAGGGGAGACCCAGTACTTC. Its translation: CASSSAPGETQYF.